The 11 T cell receptor beta chains in this list originate from one sample, sequenced in a study of cytomegalovirus exposure and HLA in healthy donors. The PCR used 60 Vbeta and 13 Jbeta primers. Measured with immunoSEQ multiplex PCR; TCRdb has only the in-frame clones, and not every one. Among approximately 130,000 clones listed, 81% were seen once. Material for sequencing was PBMCs. The receptors derive from a woman in her forties in good health and CMV-seropositive.

The chain uses TRBV29-1 and TRBJ2-5; no clear D gene. The germline gives CDR1 SQVTM, CDR2 ANQGSEA. V dropped 4 bases and J dropped 2 bases, with 8 bases sitting between them. The CDR3 has 12 amino acids. CDR3 amino acids: CSVGTEQETQYF. CDR3 coding DNA: TGCAGCGTTGGTACAGAACAAGAGACCCAGTACTTC.

The count of this clone is one. V usage is TRBV21-1 and J usage is TRBJ2-6; the table's TRBD1 call for D was not verified on the DNA. TRBV21-1 is listed as a pseudogene. The CDR3 covers 18 residues. The DNA for the CDR3 is TGTGCCAGCAGCAAAGTAGGCAGGGGGCGCACCGGGGCCAACGTCCTGACTTTC. It yields the protein CASSKVGRGRTGANVLTF.

The chain links TRBV10-3 to TRBJ2-5; possible D gene TRBD1, 6 bases. The CDR3 contains 14 residues. With 7 bases removed from V and 4 bases from J, the gap between germline ends came to 16 bases. Germline loops: CDR1 ENHRY, CDR2 SYGVKD. CDR3 protein: CAIMEAGARETQYF. The CDR3, as DNA: TGTGCCATCATGGAGGCAGGGGCTCGAGAGACCCAGTACTTC.

The rearrangement links TRBV19 to TRBJ1-1; 7 nucleotides line up with TRBD1. From germline, CDR1 is LNHDA and CDR2 SQIVND (reference sequence). This CDR3 spans 16 amino acids. The V segment lost 6 bases and the J segment 0 bases; nucleotides outside the gene matches: 10. The CDR3 loop is CASSAGQYWVNTEAFF. The CDR3 coding sequence is TGTGCCAGTAGCGCGGGACAGTACTGGGTGAACACTGAAGCTTTCTTT.

The rearrangement links TRBV2 to TRBJ2-2; TRBD2 is a possible D gene (5 bases). The CDR3 totals 15 residues. Per germline, CDR1 SNHLY and CDR2 FYNNEI. Between the trimmed V and J ends, which lost 4 bases and 5 bases, there was a span of 14 bases. CDR3 loop: CASSGRAGGTGELFF. DNA for the CDR3: TGTGCCAGCAGTGGACGGGCCGGAGGAACCGGGGAGCTGTTTTTT.

This clone appeared a few times. J is TRBJ1-4 and V is TRBV6-1; no firm D call. The V and J ends lost 8 bases and 2 bases respectively, with 9 bases between them. The CDR3 runs to 13 residues. Germline CDR1 and CDR2: MNHNS and SASEGT. CDR3 bases: TGTGCCAGCCGGCCCAGGACTAATGAAAAACTGTTTTTT. Translated, it gives CASRPRTNEKLFF.

The rearrangement links TRBV30 to TRBJ2-5; TRBD2 matches 7 bases. V dropped 0 bases and J dropped 2; count of bases not matched to a gene: 6. CDR3 length equals 15 residues. CDR1 is GTSNPN, CDR2 SVGIG, per germline (reference sequence). CDR3 DNA: TGTGCCTGGAGTGTTGGGGGGGGGTCACAAGAGACCCAGTACTTC. Protein sequence: CAWSVGGGSQETQYF.

The CDR3 DNA is TGTGCCAGCAGCTTTGCGGGAGGGGGGAATGAGCAGTTCTTC. It encodes CASSFAGGGNEQFF. The genes are TRBV7-2 and TRBJ2-1, with TRBD2 matching 9 bases. Per germline, CDR1 SGHTA and CDR2 FQGNSA. V gave up 3 bases and J gave up 7 bases; unmatched junction bases: 4. The CDR3 length is 14 residues.

The rearrangement joins TRBV19 to TRBJ2-3; D is uncertain. V lost 5 bases to trimming and J lost 4 bases, with 10 bases between them. The germline V gene has CDR1 LNHDA and CDR2 SQIVND (reference sequence). The CDR3 covers 13 residues. CDR3 loop: CASSPTRADTQYF. The CDR3 DNA sequence: TGTGCCAGTAGTCCCACACGGGCAGATACGCAGTATTTT.

The J gene is TRBJ2-3, the V gene TRBV5-4; TRBD2 matches 10 bases. V shed 2 bases and J 3 bases; nucleotides not matched to a gene: 9. Germline CDR1 is SGHNT and CDR2 is YYREEE (reference sequence). The CDR3 has 17 amino acids. CDR3 DNA sequence: TGTGCCAGCAGCTTCTTCACTAGCGGGACGGTAACAGATACGCAGTATTTT. Protein sequence: CASSFFTSGTVTDTQYF.

The V and J genes are TRBV27 and TRBJ2-5; D gene ambiguous. The CDR3 is 13 amino acids. Germline CDR1 reads MNHEY; CDR2 reads SMNVEV (reference sequence). The V gene lost 2 bases and the J gene lost 2 bases, with 6 bases spanning the gap. The CDR3 DNA is TGTGCCAGCAGTTTAGCGATTCAAGAGACCCAGTACTTC. This encodes CASSLAIQETQYF.